A single sample is the source of the 17 T cell receptor beta chains below, sequenced in a study of neurological immune-mediated disorders. TCRdb re-analysed the 5' RACE reads in MiXCR, keeping a single row per CDR3 protein. The sample lists about 59,000 distinct CDR3 sequences; less than 25% were seen once. Time point defined: technical triplicate 2. The sequenced sample was PBMCs. Source of these receptors: a man between 60 and 75 years old with HTLV-1-associated myelopathy (HAM/TSP).

The chain employs TRBV7-3 and TRBJ2-5, with 10 bases aligning to TRBD2. The CDR3 runs 15 residues. V lost 1 base, J lost 5 bases, and 4 bases stayed unmatched. The germline V gene has CDR1 SGHTA and CDR2 FQGTGA. CDR3 loop: CASSLIGTSAETQYF. In DNA, the CDR3 is TGTGCCAGCAGCTTAATTGGGACTAGCGCGGAGACCCAGTACTTC.

The V call is TRBV19, the J call TRBJ1-6, with D uncertain. The germline V and J ends were trimmed by 3 bases and 7 bases, with 10 bases remaining between them. CDR3 length: 14 residues. Germline assignment: CDR1 LNHDA and CDR2 SQIVND (reference sequence). The CDR3 nucleotides are TGTGCCAGTAGTATTTCGGACGTAAATTCACCCCTCCACTTT. Amino acids: CASSISDVNSPLHF.

The table lists this clonotype with a count of one. Its ends do not fully match the called genes, so a read error is possible. The V call is TRBV7-8, the J call TRBJ2-5; D not certain. This CDR3 region has 14 residues. Germline V gene data show CDR1 as SGHVS and CDR2 as FQNEAQ. In nucleotides, the CDR3 is TGTTCCAGCAGCTTGGGGTCACTCCAAGAGACCCAGTATTTC. This gives the protein CSSSLGSLQETQYF.

As for this clonotype: One junction end does not reproduce the germline sequence, and a read error may be involved. The genes are TRBV9 and TRBJ2-1; 7 bases are shared with TRBD2. Germline lookup yields CDR1 SGDLS and CDR2 YYNGEE. The CDR3 sequence is 15 residues long. CDR3 protein: CASSVGAGIYDEQFF. The CDR3 region has the DNA TGTGCCAGCAGTGTAGGAGCGGGGATCTACGATGAGCAGTTCTTC.

This clonotype was picked up many times. The chain has TRBV27 and TRBJ2-6; D not resolved. V shed 7 bases and J shed 4 bases, with 14 bases lying between them. This CDR3 is 15 amino acids long. Looked up from germline, CDR1 is MNHEY and CDR2 is SMNVEV (reference sequence). The CDR3 protein is CASTLLGLGANVLTF. The CDR3 DNA sequence: TGTGCCAGCACCCTCCTGGGCCTGGGGGCCAACGTCCTGACTTTC.

This clonotype was counted at least ten times. The chain employs TRBV7-2 and TRBJ1-2; D is unclear. Germline-derived CDR1 and CDR2 are SGHTA and FQGNSA. This CDR3 has 15 amino acids. V was shortened by 2 bases and J by 2 bases, with 12 bases between the two germline ends. The CDR3 loop reads CASSLSAGINYGYTF. CDR3 coding DNA: TGTGCCAGCAGCTTATCGGCGGGGATAAACTATGGCTACACCTTC.

This clonotype was seen ten or more times. For the CDR3, the DNA is TGTGCCAGCAGCTCTGACTACTATGGCTACACCTTC. Protein sequence: CASSSDYYGYTF. The J gene is TRBJ1-2, the V gene TRBV7-9; D unclear. Germline V gene sequence: CDR1 SEHNR, CDR2 FQNEAQ (reference sequence). The CDR3 is 12 amino acids. Trimming removed 4 bases at V and 3 bases at J, with 6 bases between. The entire variable domain, with the rest obtained from reference TRBV7-9 and TRBJ1-2, is as follows: DTGVSQNPRHKITKRGQNVTFRCDPISEHNRLYWYRQTLGQGPEFLTYFQNEAQLEKSRLLSDRFSAERPKGSFSTLEIQRTEQGDSAMYLCASSSDYYGYTFGSGTRLTVV.

In its sample, this clonotype was seen many times. The V gene is TRBV3-1, the J gene TRBJ2-5; D might be TRBD1 or TRBD2, each matching 5 bases. V lost 4 bases and J 2 bases, leaving 8 bases between the germline ends. The germline V gene has CDR1 LGHDT and CDR2 YNNKEL (reference sequence). CDR3 length: 13 amino acids. CDR3 coding DNA: TGTGCCAGCAGCCCGGGACCTCAAGAGACCCAGTACTTC. Protein product: CASSPGPQETQYF.

Ten or more counts support this clonotype. The CDR3 region is CASGFTPPTDTQYF. The CDR3 DNA reads TGTGCCAGCGGATTCACGCCCCCCACAGATACGCAGTATTTT. The chain couples TRBV7-8 to TRBJ2-3; D is ambiguous. Germline values: CDR1 SGHVS, CDR2 FQNEAQ. This CDR3 is built from 14 residues. V lost 8 bases and J lost 2, with 14 bases in between.

This clonotype has a handful of counts. The chain has TRBV12-2 and TRBJ1-1; the DNA was not compared with TRBD1, the D call given in the table. TRBV12-2 represents a pseudogene. This CDR3 has 20 amino acids. The CDR3 sequence: CASRPDRIYLRGPANTEAFF. Here the CDR3 DNA reads TGTGCAAGTCGCCCTGATCGGATTTATCTCAGGGGCCCGGCGAACACTGAAGCTTTCTTT.

This clonotype was seen repeatedly, ten times or more. This chain connects TRBV5-5 to TRBJ2-3; no clear D. The CDR3 totals 12 residues. Per the germline V gene, CDR1 is SGHKS and CDR2 is YYEKEE (reference sequence). V was clipped by 1 base and J by 6 bases, with 6 bases between them. The CDR3 coding sequence is TGTGCCAGCAGCTTGCAAGACGATACGCAGTATTTT. This sequence encodes CASSLQDDTQYF.

This clonotype was seen ten or more times. Here the CDR3 reads CSARGPSGGMNYGYTF. In DNA, the CDR3 is TGCAGTGCTAGAGGCCCCTCAGGGGGCATGAACTATGGCTACACCTTC. The gene calls are TRBV20-1 and TRBJ1-2, with 8 bases identical to TRBD1. The CDR3 runs to 16 residues. Germline V gene lookup returns CDR1 DFQATT and CDR2 SNEGSKA (reference sequence). The junction had 9 bases not matched to a gene; V was cut back by 1 base and J by 2 bases.

About this clonotype: One end of the junction varies from germline; a read error may be responsible. This chain connects TRBV6-2 or TRBV6-3 to TRBJ1-3, with 7 positions matching TRBD1. Germline values: CDR1 MNHEY, CDR2 SVGEGT. The CDR3 runs 18 residues. The DNA for the CDR3 is TGTGCCAACAGTTACTCGCCGGAAAGGGGGCTGGTTGGAAACACCATATATTTT. This translates into CANSYSPERGLVGNTIYF.

At least ten counts were recorded for this clonotype. This chain links TRBV5-1 with TRBJ1-1, with D perhaps matching TRBD1 (5 bases). Trimming removed 5 bases from V and 5 bases from J, with 16 bases in between. CDR3 length: 14 residues. Per the germline V gene, CDR1 is SGHRS and CDR2 is YFSETQ. The CDR3 coding sequence is TGCGCCAGCAGAGTGGACCAGGGAGGAACTGAAGCTTTCTTT. Protein sequence: CASRVDQGGTEAFF.

This chain uses TRBV9 with TRBJ2-2, with 11 bases that match TRBD2. Per the germline V gene, CDR1 is SGDLS and CDR2 is YYNGEE. The CDR3 spans 17 residues. The V segment lost 3 bases and the J segment 13 bases; nucleotides outside the gene matches: 17. Here the CDR3 DNA reads TGTGCCAGCAGCGGGGATAGCGGGAGGGCCAATGGCGTGGGGCTGTTTTTT. Translating it yields CASSGDSGRANGVGLFF.

This clonotype was recorded many times. This rearrangement joins TRBV9 to TRBJ1-1; no reliable D call. This CDR3 has 14 residues. V was shortened by 6 bases and J by 10 bases, with 22 bases between the two germline ends. Looked up from germline, CDR1 is SGDLS and CDR2 is YYNGEE. The CDR3 sequence: CASNYSRSGRRAFF. In DNA, the CDR3 is TGTGCCAGCAATTATAGCCGATCGGGTAGGAGAGCTTTCTTT.

This clonotype was counted ten times or more. The chain has TRBV4-2 and TRBJ2-1, with 7 bases identical to TRBD2. CDR1 is LGHNA, CDR2 YNFKEQ, per germline. This CDR3 has 18 residues. Losses at the gene ends were 0 bases for V and 6 bases for J; bases not matched to a gene: 14. CDR3 loop: CASSQDWLAANGANEQFF. CDR3 in DNA: TGTGCCAGCAGCCAAGATTGGCTAGCGGCAAATGGGGCCAATGAGCAGTTCTTC.